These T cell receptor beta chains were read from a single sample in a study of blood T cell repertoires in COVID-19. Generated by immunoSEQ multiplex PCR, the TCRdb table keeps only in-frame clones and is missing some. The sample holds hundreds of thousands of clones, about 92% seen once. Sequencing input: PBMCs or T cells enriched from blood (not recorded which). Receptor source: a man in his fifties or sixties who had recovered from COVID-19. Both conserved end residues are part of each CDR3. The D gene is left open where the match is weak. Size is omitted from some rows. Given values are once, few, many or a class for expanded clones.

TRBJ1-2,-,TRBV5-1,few,TGCGCCAGCAGACCCGAAGTGGGAGACTATGGCTACACCTTC,CASRPEVGDYGYTF
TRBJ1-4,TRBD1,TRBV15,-,TGTGCCACCAGCTCAGCTAGGACAGGGGTCCTTAATGAAAAACTGTTTTTT,CATSSARTGVLNEKLFF
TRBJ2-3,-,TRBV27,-,TGTGCCAGCACCCAAGACAGGACTTCCACAGATACGCAGTATTTT,CASTQDRTSTDTQYF
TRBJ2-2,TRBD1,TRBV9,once,TGTGCCAGCAGCGTACCCGGGACAGGGCCTAACACCGGGGAGCTGTTTTTT,CASSVPGTGPNTGELFF
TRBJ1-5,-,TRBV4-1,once,TGCGCCAGCAGCCAAGACCTCTCGCGGGTTCAGCCCCAGCATTTT,CASSQDLSRVQPQHF
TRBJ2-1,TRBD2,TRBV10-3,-,TGTGCCATCAGTGAATTGGGGGGGTCCTACAATGAGCAGTTCTTC,CAISELGGSYNEQFF
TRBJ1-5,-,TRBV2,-,TGTGCCAGCAACCCAGGACATTTGGGCAATCAGCCCCAGCATTTT,CASNPGHLGNQPQHF
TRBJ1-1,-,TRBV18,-,TGTGCCAGCTCACCACCGGGGGGGGCAAACACTGAAGCTTTCTTT,CASSPPGGANTEAFF
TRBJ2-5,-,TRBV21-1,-,TGTGCCAGCAGCAAAAGTACTAGCGGGACGAAACAAGAGACCCAGTACTTC,CASSKSTSGTKQETQYF
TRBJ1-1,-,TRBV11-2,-,TGTGCCAGCAGCTTAGAGAGGTTCACTGAAGCTTTCTTT,CASSLERFTEAFF
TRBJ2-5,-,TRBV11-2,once,TGTGCCAGCAGCCCGCGGGGGCGGGGCGGGGAGACCCAGTACTTC,CASSPRGRGGETQYF
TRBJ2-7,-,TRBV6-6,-,TGTGCCAGCAGTAGGGGGGGACCACCTTACGAGCAGTACTTC,CASSRGGPPYEQYF
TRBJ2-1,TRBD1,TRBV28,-,TGTGCCAGCCTGTCACCGGGACAGGGCTACAATGAGCAGTTCTTC,CASLSPGQGYNEQFF
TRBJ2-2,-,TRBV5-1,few,TGCGCCAGCAGCCCCCAGCGTTTGGATAGCGGGGAGCTGTTTTTT,CASSPQRLDSGELFF
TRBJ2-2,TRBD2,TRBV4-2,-,TGTGCCAGCAGCCAAGATCTAGGACTAGGGAAGGGGGAGCTGTTTTTT,CASSQDLGLGKGELFF
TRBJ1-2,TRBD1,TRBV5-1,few,TGCGCCAGCAGCTTGGCGGCGGGACAGGGGAAGGGCTACACCTTC,CASSLAAGQGKGYTF
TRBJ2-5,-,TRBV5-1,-,TGCGCCAGCAGCTTGGGACCAGGGGAAGAGACCCAGTACTTC,CASSLGPGEETQYF
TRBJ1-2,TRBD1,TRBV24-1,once,TGTGCCACCAGTGACGCGACAGGGAACGGCTATGGCTACACCTTC,CATSDATGNGYGYTF
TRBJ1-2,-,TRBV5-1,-,TGCGCCAGCAGCTCAGGACAGACCAACTATGGCTACACCTTC,CASSSGQTNYGYTF